This T cell receptor beta chain was profiled in a study of cytomegalovirus exposure and HLA in healthy donors. Study-wide background: Roughly 180 million T cells yielded approximately 100 million unique TCR beta sequences, as an earlier analysis found. Overall study results and limits: Data from an earlier analysis indicated that most TCR beta V segments were productive either about 87% or about 30% of the time. The analysis excluded some indistinguishable V segments, including TRBV6-2 and TRBV6-3. TCR beta chains associated with HLA were, in a later analysis, more clonally expanded than equally common others.

As to this clone: What it recognizes is unknown.

Germline V gene lookup returns CDR1 SGHRS and CDR2 YFSETQ. J was trimmed by 10 bases and V by 0 bases; bases with no gene match: 7. The CDR3 length is 15 residues. The PCR ran on 60 Vbeta and 13 Jbeta primers. TCRdb's table, derived via immunoSEQ multiplex PCR, lists solely in-frame clones and lacks some. The table shows about 130,000 clones, with about 71% occurring only once. Sequencing input: PBMCs. This chain joins TRBV5-1 and TRBJ1-6; 7 bases align to TRBD1. The TCR was taken from a woman between 45 and 65 years old in good health and CMV-seronegative. CDR3 residues: CASSLGQGVRSPLHF. CDR3 in DNA: TGCGCCAGCAGCTTGGGACAGGGAGTTAGATCACCCCTCCACTTT.